The 23 T cell receptor beta chains below all came from one sample that was sequenced in a study of blood T cell repertoires in COVID-19. TCRdb's copy holds only in-frame clones and misses some; the assay was immunoSEQ multiplex PCR. The sample includes about 140,000 clones, 65% to 90% of them seen just once. The sample consisted of peripheral blood. These receptors were taken from a man in his sixties with active or convalescent COVID-19.

J is TRBJ2-7 and V is TRBV6-2 or TRBV6-3; D uncertain. The V end was cut by 3 bases, the J end by 6 bases, with 9 bases between. Germline V gene data show CDR1 as MNHEY and CDR2 as SVGEGT. The CDR3 sequence is 12 residues long. CDR3 protein: CASSYGNSEQYV. CDR3 in DNA: TGTGCCAGCAGTTATGGTAACAGCGAGCAGTACGTC.

Only a few counts were recorded for this clone. The J gene is TRBJ2-4, the V gene TRBV23-1, with unresolved D. TRBV23-1 is sorted into the ORF group, with uncertain function. V gave up 4 bases and J gave up 4 bases, with 17 bases separating them. CDR3 length equals 16 residues. CDR3 amino acids: CASSPLPQRFKNIQYF. The DNA of the CDR3 is TGCGCCAGCAGTCCCCTACCCCAGAGGTTTAAAAACATTCAGTACTTC.

The chain employs TRBV7-9 and TRBJ2-3; D may be TRBD2 (7 bases). The CDR3 spans 17 residues. Germline values: CDR1 SEHNR, CDR2 FQNEAQ (reference sequence). The V gene lost 5 bases and the J gene lost 6 bases, with 24 bases spanning the gap. The CDR3 is CASSRPRGGAARDTQYF. The CDR3 nucleotides read TGTGCCAGCAGCCGCCCCCGTGGGGGGGCGGCCCGGGATACGCAGTATTTT.

This clone was seen a single time. Other DNA sequences in the sample encode the same CDR3. CDR3 amino acids: CATSRDREFNNEQFF. CDR3 sequence (DNA): TGTGCCACCAGCAGAGATCGGGAGTTCAACAATGAGCAGTTCTTC. The V call is TRBV15, the J call TRBJ2-1; D is perhaps TRBD2 (6 bases). The germline V and J ends were trimmed by 0 bases and 5 bases, with 11 bases remaining between them. CDR3 length: 15 residues. Germline CDR1 is LNHNV and CDR2 is YYDKDF (reference sequence).

The chain combines TRBV12-5 with TRBJ2-5; D is undetermined. Germline lookup yields CDR1 LGHNT and CDR2 FRNRAP. V was clipped by 3 bases and J by 4 bases, with 15 bases between them. The CDR3 runs to 15 residues. This CDR3 reads CASGFPDLVRETQYF. The CDR3 DNA is TGTGCTAGTGGTTTTCCCGACCTAGTCCGAGAGACCCAGTACTTC.

This clone has just a few counts. The rearrangement links TRBV7-9 to TRBJ1-1; 7 nucleotides match TRBD1. In germline, CDR1 is SEHNR, CDR2 FQNEAQ (reference sequence). Unmatched junction bases numbered 4, after V lost 5 bases and J lost 4 bases. The length of the CDR3 is 13 residues. CDR3 sequence (DNA): TGTGCCAGCAGCCCAACAGGGGTCACTGAAGCTTTCTTT. Translated, it gives CASSPTGVTEAFF.

As to this clone: One junction end does not reproduce the germline sequence, and a read error may be involved. The V and J genes are TRBV6-2 or TRBV6-3 and TRBJ1-3; D may be TRBD1 (5 bases). This CDR3 region has 14 residues. Germline-derived CDR1 and CDR2 are MNHEY and SVGEGT. CDR3 coding DNA: TGTGCCAGCAGTTATGCCGTGACAGACAGCCGAGGAGATTTT. It encodes CASSYAVTDSRGDF.

CDR3: CASSQFGGTGNTEAFF. Written as DNA, the CDR3 is TGCGCCAGCAGCCAATTTGGAGGGACAGGGAACACTGAAGCTTTCTTT. This chain links TRBV4-1 with TRBJ1-1; 8 nucleotides line up with TRBD1. The germline V gene has CDR1 MGHRA and CDR2 YSYEKL. The ends lost 2 bases at V and 1 base at J; junction bases unmatched: 6. The CDR3 is 16 residues long.

This chain connects TRBV7-8 to TRBJ1-1; 7 nucleotides match TRBD1. The length of the CDR3 is 14 residues. J gave up 4 bases and V 5 bases, and 7 bases lay outside the gene matches. The V gene's germline CDR1 is SGHVS and CDR2 FQNEAQ. This CDR3 is CASSLRGFVTEAFF. CDR3 nucleotides: TGTGCCAGCAGCCTCAGGGGGTTCGTCACTGAAGCTTTCTTT.

Here the CDR3 DNA reads TGTGCCAGCAGCATCCGACAAGAGCAGTTCTTC. This translates into CASSIRQEQFF. The chain has TRBV5-4 and TRBJ2-1; D uncertain. Trimming took off 4 bases at V and 10 bases at J, with 9 bases between the two ends. This CDR3 comprises 11 residues. CDR1 is SGHNT, CDR2 YYREEE, per germline (reference sequence).

V usage is TRBV7-2 and J usage is TRBJ2-5; 7 bases match TRBD1. Germline V gives CDR1 SGHTA, CDR2 FQGNSA. The CDR3 extends over 16 amino acids. After removal of 5 bases from V and 2 bases from J, the junction contained 11 bases not matched to a gene. CDR3: CASSLTQTGVQETQYF. In DNA, the CDR3 is TGTGCCAGCAGCCTAACCCAAACAGGGGTTCAAGAGACCCAGTACTTC.

The chain is built from TRBV18 and TRBJ1-1; possible D gene TRBD1, 5 bases. This CDR3 is built from 14 residues. The germline V gene encodes CDR1 KGHSH and CDR2 LQKENI. Trimming stripped 3 bases from V and 0 bases from J, with 8 bases between. This CDR3 reads CASSPDTLNTEAFF. As DNA, the CDR3 is TGTGCCAGCTCACCGGACACCTTGAACACTGAAGCTTTCTTT.

This chain joins TRBV4-3 and TRBJ2-6; D is unresolved. The ends were cut back, 0 bases at V and 12 bases at J, with 12 bases in the middle. The germline CDR1 and CDR2 sequences are LGHNA and YSLEER. The CDR3 runs 14 residues. The CDR3 sequence: CASSQDRDTGVLTF. In DNA form, the CDR3 reads TGCGCCAGCAGCCAAGATCGTGACACTGGCGTCCTGACTTTC.

This chain joins TRBV19 and TRBJ2-7; possible D gene TRBD1, 5 bases. Trimming stripped 1 base from V and 9 bases from J, with 10 bases between. The CDR3 has 12 amino acids. Germline loops: CDR1 LNHDA, CDR2 SQIVND (reference sequence). The CDR3 DNA follows: TGTGCCAGTAGTATAGGCACAGGATGGCAGTACTTC. This codes for CASSIGTGWQYF.

The chain has TRBV11-3 and TRBJ2-3; D possibly corresponds to TRBD2 (7 bases). The CDR3 is made up of 13 amino acids. Trimming pared 5 bases from V and 4 bases from J, leaving 10 bases between. Looked up from germline, CDR1 is SGHNT and CDR2 is YENEEA. In DNA form, the CDR3 reads TGTGCCAGCAGCGTGGGGGGGCCAGATACGCAGTATTTT. It specifies CASSVGGPDTQYF.

In regard to this clone: The junction shows a germline mismatch at one end, possibly a read error. The CDR3 DNA is TGTGCCAGCTCACCAAATGAAGGACTAGCGGGAGTCGTCTTCTTC. Encoded protein: CASSPNEGLAGVVFF. This rearrangement joins TRBV18 to TRBJ2-7; TRBD2 agrees at 13 bases. This CDR3 contains 15 residues. The V gene's germline CDR1 is KGHSH and CDR2 LQKENI.

This chain links TRBV15 with TRBJ2-4; 11 bases map to TRBD2. The CDR3 runs to 20 residues. Per germline, CDR1 LNHNV and CDR2 YYDKDF (reference sequence). V shed 6 bases, J shed 0 bases, and the junction held 16 bases outside the gene matches. Here the CDR3 reads CATRPSTGTSGAIAKNIQYF. The CDR3 bases are TGTGCCACCAGGCCCTCTACCGGGACTAGCGGAGCTATAGCCAAAAACATTCAGTACTTC.

V usage is TRBV30 and J usage is TRBJ1-5; D might be TRBD1 (5 bases). V shed 4 bases and J shed 0 bases, with 19 bases lying between them. This CDR3 spans 17 amino acids. From germline, CDR1 is GTSNPN and CDR2 SVGIG (reference sequence). The CDR3 region has the DNA TGTGCCTGGACCCCTGGAACAGGAGTTTATAGCAATCAGCCCCAGCATTTT. Amino acids: CAWTPGTGVYSNQPQHF.

This chain connects TRBV7-9 to TRBJ2-5; 8 nucleotides match TRBD2. Looked up from germline, CDR1 is SEHNR and CDR2 is FQNEAQ (reference sequence). Germline trimming cut 5 bases from V and 2 bases from J; bases unmatched to any gene: 7. The CDR3 has 15 residues. The CDR3 spells CASSRELAVQETQYF. The CDR3 DNA is TGTGCCAGCAGCCGCGAACTAGCGGTACAAGAGACCCAGTACTTC. The full variable domain, completed using reference TRBV7-9 and TRBJ2-5, is DTGVSQNPRHKITKRGQNVTFRCDPISEHNRLYWYRQTLGQGPEFLTYFQNEAQLEKSRLLSDRFSAERPKGSFSTLEIQRTEQGDSAMYLCASSRELAVQETQYFGPGTRLLVL.

The chain combines TRBV10-1 with TRBJ1-1; TRBD1 aligns across 9 bases. Germline trimming cut 0 bases from V and 1 base from J; bases unmatched to any gene: 9. The CDR3 is 18 amino acids. Looked up from germline, CDR1 is WNHNN and CDR2 is SYGVQD (reference sequence). CDR3 in amino acids: CASSESLATGGRNTEAFF. CDR3 DNA sequence: TGCGCCAGCAGTGAGTCTTTGGCGACAGGGGGAAGGAACACTGAAGCTTTCTTT.

This chain connects TRBV11-3 to TRBJ2-1, with 8 bases fitting TRBD2. The CDR3 runs to 15 residues. J was trimmed by 7 bases and V by 5 bases; bases with no gene match: 10. The germline CDR1 and CDR2 sequences are SGHNT and YENEEA. The CDR3, as DNA: TGTGCCAGCAGCCGGAGGACGGGGGGGCTGAATGAGCAGTTCTTC. Translating it yields CASSRRTGGLNEQFF.

The V and J genes are TRBV3-1 (or the pseudogene TRBV3-2) and TRBJ2-1; 8 bases agree with TRBD2. The V gene end was trimmed by 3 bases and the J gene end by 12 bases; junction bases not matched to a gene: 7. In germline, CDR1 is LGHDT, CDR2 YNNKEL (reference sequence). This CDR3 contains 13 residues. CDR3 protein: CASSQRTSPGQFF. The CDR3 bases are TGTGCCAGCAGCCAGAGGACTAGCCCAGGGCAGTTCTTC.

The chain couples TRBV25-1 to TRBJ2-3; 7 bases line up with TRBD1. This CDR3 is 13 amino acids long. Germline V gene lookup returns CDR1 MGHDK and CDR2 SYGVNS. V was clipped by 3 bases and J by 5 bases; unmatched bases: 2. The CDR3 is CASSEQGVDTQYF. The DNA of the CDR3 is TGTGCCAGCAGTGAGCAGGGGGTAGATACGCAGTATTTT.